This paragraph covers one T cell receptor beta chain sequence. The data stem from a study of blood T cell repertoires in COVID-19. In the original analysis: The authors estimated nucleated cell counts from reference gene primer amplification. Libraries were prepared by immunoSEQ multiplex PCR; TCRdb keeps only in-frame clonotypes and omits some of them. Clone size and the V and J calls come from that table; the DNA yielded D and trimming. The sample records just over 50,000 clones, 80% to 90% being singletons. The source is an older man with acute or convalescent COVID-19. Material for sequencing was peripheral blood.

The CDR3 is CASSPREAGARYNEQFF. The CDR3 coding sequence is TGTGCCAGCAGCCCCCGGGAAGCGGGAGCGAGATACAATGAGCAGTTCTTC. The genes are TRBV9 and TRBJ2-1; 8 nucleotides align to TRBD2. Germline V lookup: CDR1 SGDLS, CDR2 YYNGEE. The CDR3 has 17 residues. The V segment lost 4 bases and the J segment 4 bases; nucleotides outside the gene matches: 13.